The 29 T cell receptor beta chains below all came from one sample that was sequenced in a study of shared T cell receptors in the human thymus (dated by TCRdb to the early 2020s). Library generation was performed with the immunoSEQ multiplex PCR assay. Here the immuneACCESS table is served through TCRdb, limited to in-frame sequences with V and J called. Missing clones are a known gap in these copies; in checked studies unresolved V genes cover under half, and the rest lacks a known reason. Within this sample are hundreds of thousands of clones, with 95% of them counted one time only. The ten largest clones capture 0.02% of the sample. The sample comprised thymocytes. The receptors come from a human donor.

The J gene is TRBJ1-1, the V gene TRBV7-4; D is unresolved. Germline V lookup: CDR1 SGHVT, CDR2 SQSDAQ. This CDR3 has 18 amino acids. The V end was cut by 5 bases, the J end by 0 bases, with 22 bases between. The CDR3 here is CASSLYKHHDFMNTEAFF. The CDR3 nucleotides read TGTGCCAGCAGCCTATACAAGCACCATGATTTCATGAACACTGAAGCTTTCTTT.

This clone has a single count. The CDR3 spells CASLRIGSVSTDTQYF. In DNA, the CDR3 is TGTGCCAGCCTCCGGATCGGGTCTGTATCCACAGATACGCAGTATTTT. The chain employs TRBV27 and TRBJ2-3; unclear D gene. V lost 8 bases and J 2 bases, leaving 20 bases between the germline ends. Germline V lookup: CDR1 MNHEY, CDR2 SMNVEV (reference sequence). The CDR3 is 16 amino acids.

The chain is built from TRBV19 and TRBJ2-1; possibly TRBD1 or TRBD2 for D (5 bases each). The V end lost 1 base, the J end lost 4 bases, and 11 bases lay between the germline ends. The CDR3 runs to 15 residues. Germline V lookup: CDR1 LNHDA, CDR2 SQIVND (reference sequence). The chain's CDR3 is CASSIAGRPYNEQFF. CDR3 bases: TGTGCCAGTAGTATAGCGGGGCGTCCTTACAATGAGCAGTTCTTC. Together with reference TRBV19 and TRBJ2-1, the CDR3 gives the full variable domain: DGGITQSPKYLFRKEGQNVTLSCEQNLNHDAMYWYRQDPGQGLRLIYYSQIVNDFQKGDIAEGYSVSREKKESFPLTVTSAQKNPTAFYLCASSIAGRPYNEQFFGPGTRLTVL.

The J gene is TRBJ2-3, the V gene TRBV4-3; unclear D gene. Trimming took off 0 bases at V and 0 bases at J, with 13 bases between the two ends. Germline CDR1 reads LGHNA; CDR2 reads YSLEER. The CDR3 loop spans 17 amino acids. Written as DNA, the CDR3 is TGCGCCAGCAGCCAAGAAAAGGATCTCCCAAGCACAGATACGCAGTATTTT. Its translation: CASSQEKDLPSTDTQYF.

The CDR3: CALRGEAQPQHF. In DNA form, the CDR3 reads TGCGCCCTCAGGGGGGAGGCTCAGCCCCAGCATTTT. V gene TRBV23-1 combines with J gene TRBJ1-5, with 7 bases that match TRBD1. TRBV23-1 is classed as an ORF, of uncertain function. The CDR3 extends over 12 amino acids. V was pared by 11 bases and J by 6 bases, with 7 bases of the junction left unmatched.

The chain carries TRBV5-4 and TRBJ2-2, with D tentatively TRBD1 or TRBD2 (6 bases each). The V and J ends lost 0 bases and 4 bases respectively, with 16 bases between them. Germline CDR1 and CDR2: SGHNT and YYREEE (reference sequence). This CDR3 has 17 residues. The CDR3 is CASSLVAGQYSTGELFF. The CDR3, as DNA: TGTGCCAGCAGCTTGGTGGCGGGACAATATAGCACCGGGGAGCTGTTTTTT.

This clone was seen only once. The V gene is TRBV11-3, the J gene TRBJ2-3; D unclear. CDR3 length: 12 amino acids. V dropped 4 bases and J dropped 2 bases, with 4 bases sitting between them. Germline loops: CDR1 SGHNT, CDR2 YENEEA. The CDR3 sequence: CASSSATDTQYF. The DNA of the CDR3 is TGTGCCAGCAGCTCCGCCACAGATACGCAGTATTTT.

As DNA, the CDR3 is TGCAGCGTTTGGACGGCGAACACCGGGGAGCTGTTTTTT. Encoded protein: CSVWTANTGELFF. This sequence joins TRBV29-1 and TRBJ2-2; D unresolved. Trimming took 5 bases from V and 0 from J, leaving 7 bases between them. This CDR3 spans 13 amino acids. Germline V lookup: CDR1 SQVTM, CDR2 ANQGSEA.

The chain is built from TRBV7-8 and TRBJ2-1, with D unresolved. V was cut by 3 bases and J by 4 bases, with 10 bases left in between. The CDR3 has 14 residues. Per the germline V gene, CDR1 is SGHVS and CDR2 is FQNEAQ. This CDR3 is CASSFYLQYNEQFF. In DNA, the CDR3 is TGTGCCAGCAGCTTCTACCTGCAGTACAATGAGCAGTTCTTC.

The chain carries TRBV28 and TRBJ2-3; unclear D gene. Trimming pared 6 bases from V and 0 bases from J, leaving 22 bases between. The CDR3 consists of 18 residues. From germline, CDR1 is MDHEN and CDR2 SYDVKM. The CDR3 loop is CASRPLVVSYPSTDTQYF. Written as DNA, the CDR3 is TGTGCCAGCAGACCCTTGGTAGTAAGCTACCCTAGCACAGATACGCAGTATTTT.

The V and J genes are TRBV7-3 and TRBJ1-1, with TRBD1 as a possible D gene (6 bases). The CDR3 sequence is 14 residues long. Trimming cost V 4 bases and J 3 bases, with 12 bases left between them. Germline V gives CDR1 SGHTA, CDR2 FQGTGA. CDR3 residues: CASSSKGGYTEAFF. The CDR3 DNA reads TGTGCCAGCAGCTCAAAGGGGGGGTACACTGAAGCTTTCTTT.

The rearrangement uses TRBV19 and TRBJ1-3; maybe TRBD1 (6 bases). The V and J ends lost 4 bases and 0 bases respectively, with 19 bases between them. This CDR3 has 18 residues. The germline gives CDR1 LNHDA, CDR2 SQIVND (reference sequence). The CDR3 is CASSTGTHNCLSGNTIYF. In DNA form, the CDR3 reads TGTGCCAGTAGTACCGGGACACACAATTGCCTCTCTGGAAACACCATATATTTT.

The chain has TRBV12-1 and TRBJ2-6; TRBD1 is the table's D call, not checked against the DNA. TRBV12-1 is assigned pseudogene status. This CDR3 region has 16 residues. CDR3 sequence: CASSFIGQSRANVLTF. The CDR3 nucleotides are TGTGCCAGCAGCTTTATAGGACAAAGTCGGGCCAACGTCCTGACTTTC.

The chain employs TRBV27 and TRBJ2-7, with TRBD2 matching 12 bases. J lost 5 bases, V lost 2 bases, and 10 bases had no gene match. Germline assignment: CDR1 MNHEY and CDR2 SMNVEV (reference sequence). This CDR3 has 17 amino acids. The chain's CDR3 is CASSLGLAGGPTHEQYF. As DNA, the CDR3 is TGTGCCAGCAGTTTAGGGCTAGCGGGAGGGCCCACCCACGAGCAGTACTTC.

The chain combines TRBV7-8 with TRBJ1-4; the match to TRBD1 covers 8 bases. Germline V CDR1 and CDR2: SGHVS, FQNEAQ. The CDR3 has 15 residues. J gave up 7 bases and V 2 bases, and 6 bases lay outside the gene matches. In DNA form, the CDR3 reads TGTGCCAGCAGCTTATGGCAGGGGGCCGGTGAAAAACTGTTTTTT. It yields the protein CASSLWQGAGEKLFF.

The chain joins TRBV1 to TRBJ2-7; whether TRBD2, the table's D call, matches the DNA was not checked. TRBV1 is marked as a pseudogene. This CDR3 comprises 17 residues. CDR3 in DNA: TGCACCAGCGACGCCGGGACTAGCGGGAGTGACGGCGACGAGCAGTACTTC. It encodes CTSDAGTSGSDGDEQYF.

The chain joins TRBV10-3 to TRBJ2-1; 9 bases are shared with TRBD2. CDR3 length: 20 residues. V shed 4 bases and J 2 bases; nucleotides not matched to a gene: 18. Germline values: CDR1 ENHRY, CDR2 SYGVKD. The CDR3 loop reads CAISVREGRFPPLTYNEQFF. The CDR3 DNA reads as TGTGCCATCAGTGTGCGGGAGGGCCGTTTCCCCCCACTTACCTACAATGAGCAGTTCTTC.

This chain uses TRBV7-8 with TRBJ1-1; TRBD1 aligns across 8 bases. Germline lookup yields CDR1 SGHVS and CDR2 FQNEAQ. The V segment lost 3 bases and the J segment 8 bases; nucleotides outside the gene matches: 5. This CDR3 has 13 residues. CDR3 DNA sequence: TGTGCCAGCAGCTTCGGACAGGGCACCGAAGCTTTCTTT. Protein sequence: CASSFGQGTEAFF. The entire variable domain, with the rest obtained from reference TRBV7-8 and TRBJ1-1, is as follows: GAGVSQSPRYKVAKRGQDVALRCDPISGHVSLFWYQQALGQGPEFLTYFQNEAQLDKSGLPSDRFFAERPEGSVSTLKIQRTQQEDSAVYLCASSFGQGTEAFFGQGTRLTVV.

The gene calls are TRBV14 and TRBJ1-2; weak D call: TRBD1 (6 bases). Germline V gives CDR1 SGHDN, CDR2 FVKESK. With 0 bases removed from V and 3 bases from J, the gap between germline ends came to 8 bases. The CDR3 has 14 amino acids. The CDR3 loop is CASSQDRTDYGYTF. The CDR3 DNA reads TGTGCCAGCAGCCAAGATAGGACAGACTATGGCTACACCTTC.

The chain recombines TRBV7-3 with TRBJ2-1; the match to TRBD2 covers 14 bases. J lost 8 bases, V lost 4 bases, and 7 bases had no gene match. This CDR3 has 16 amino acids. Germline values: CDR1 SGHTA, CDR2 FQGTGA. This chain's CDR3 is CASSSRGTSGSYEQFF. DNA of the CDR3: TGTGCCAGCAGCTCCAGAGGGACTAGCGGGAGCTATGAGCAGTTCTTC.

The chain combines TRBV7-2 with TRBJ2-3; perhaps TRBD2 as D (6 bases). The CDR3 is made up of 15 amino acids. Trimming shortened V by 1 base and J by 2 bases, and 10 bases separated the two germline ends. Germline V gene data show CDR1 as SGHTA and CDR2 as FQGNSA. The CDR3 region has the DNA TGTGCCAGCAGCTTAGGGGACTGGTACACAGATACGCAGTATTTT. It codes for CASSLGDWYTDTQYF.

The chain couples TRBV7-2 to TRBJ2-3; TRBD2 agrees at 11 bases. The CDR3 is 18 amino acids. The trim removed 4 bases at V and 2 bases at J, leaving 11 bases unmatched. The germline gives CDR1 SGHTA, CDR2 FQGNSA. CDR3 protein: CASSSTSGNPGATDTQYF. CDR3 DNA sequence: TGTGCCAGCAGCTCGACTAGCGGGAACCCCGGGGCCACAGATACGCAGTATTTT.

V is TRBV28 and J is TRBJ2-4; the D gene is possibly TRBD2 (6 bases). The CDR3 length is 18 residues. CDR1 is MDHEN and CDR2 is SYDVKM in the germline V gene. V lost 5 bases and J lost 1, with 21 bases in between. This chain's CDR3 is CASSEHTPGLPAKNIQYF. CDR3 sequence (DNA): TGTGCCAGCAGTGAACACACCCCGGGACTGCCTGCCAAAAACATTCAGTACTTC.

This sequence joins TRBV29-1 and TRBJ2-2, with 9 bases that match TRBD1. Per germline, CDR1 SQVTM and CDR2 ANQGSEA. J gave up 6 bases and V 0 bases, and 5 bases lay outside the gene matches. There are 15 residues in the CDR3. CDR3 protein: CSVEDRQGGAGELFF. The CDR3 region has the DNA TGCAGCGTTGAAGACAGACAGGGGGGCGCCGGGGAGCTGTTTTTT.

This chain connects TRBV4-2 to TRBJ2-7; TRBD2 agrees at 12 bases. Germline-derived CDR1 and CDR2 are LGHNA and YNFKEQ. J was trimmed by 5 bases and V by 1 base; bases with no gene match: 6. The CDR3 contains 16 residues. The CDR3 loop is CASSQVASGRAHEQYF. Here the CDR3 DNA reads TGTGCCAGCAGCCAAGTCGCTAGCGGGAGGGCCCACGAGCAGTACTTC.

CDR3 sequence: CASSQGHIQGRSYNEQFF. CDR3 coding DNA: TGTGCCAGCAGCCAAGGCCATATTCAGGGGCGCTCCTACAATGAGCAGTTCTTC. V is TRBV14 and J is TRBJ2-1; TRBD1 is a possible D gene (6 bases). The V gene lost 1 base and the J gene lost 0 bases, with 16 bases spanning the gap. The CDR3 contains 18 residues. CDR1 SGHDN and CDR2 FVKESK come from the germline V gene. Complete variable domain (other parts from reference TRBV14 and TRBJ2-1): EAGVTQFPSHSVIEKGQTVTLRCDPISGHDNLYWYRRVMGKEIKFLLHFVKESKQDESGMPNNRFLAERTGGTYSTLKVQPAELEDSGVYFCASSQGHIQGRSYNEQFFGPGTRLTVL.

V and J are TRBV6-1 and TRBJ1-3; no definite D call. V lost 2 bases and J 3 bases, leaving 5 bases between the germline ends. There are 13 residues in the CDR3. In germline, CDR1 is MNHNS, CDR2 SASEGT. In DNA, the CDR3 is TGTGCCAGCAGTGAATGGTATGGAAACACCATATATTTT. Protein: CASSEWYGNTIYF.

The chain recombines TRBV18 with TRBJ2-2; TRBD1 agrees at 9 bases. The V and J ends lost 1 base and 2 bases, in that order; junction bases with no gene match: 8. The CDR3 is 18 amino acids. CDR1 KGHSH and CDR2 LQKENI come from the germline V gene. The CDR3 is CASSPRDRVWTNTGELFF. CDR3 DNA sequence: TGTGCCAGCTCACCACGGGACAGGGTCTGGACAAACACCGGGGAGCTGTTTTTT.

The chain combines TRBV10-1 with TRBJ2-1; D possibly corresponds to TRBD2 (5 bases). The CDR3 spans 14 residues. CDR1 and CDR2 from the germline V gene are WNHNN and SYGVQD (reference sequence). With 7 bases removed from V and 5 bases from J, the gap between germline ends came to 15 bases. The CDR3 sequence: CASKGGPRNNEQFF. CDR3 sequence (DNA): TGCGCCAGCAAAGGAGGACCCCGAAACAATGAGCAGTTCTTC.